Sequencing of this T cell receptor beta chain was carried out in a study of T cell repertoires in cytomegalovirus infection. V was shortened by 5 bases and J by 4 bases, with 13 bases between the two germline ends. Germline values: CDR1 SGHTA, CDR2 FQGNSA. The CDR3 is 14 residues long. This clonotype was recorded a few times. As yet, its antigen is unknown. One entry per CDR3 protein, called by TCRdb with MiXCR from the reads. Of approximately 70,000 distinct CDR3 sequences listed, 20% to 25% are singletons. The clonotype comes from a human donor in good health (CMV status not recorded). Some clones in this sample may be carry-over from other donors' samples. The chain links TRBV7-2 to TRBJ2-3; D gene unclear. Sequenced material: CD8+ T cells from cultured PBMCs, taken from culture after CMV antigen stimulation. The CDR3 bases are TGTGCCAGCAGCCCCTATGCGGCGGCAGATACGCAGTATTTT. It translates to CASSPYAAADTQYF.